A selection of T cell receptor beta chains follows, all from one sample in a study of glioma-infiltrating T cells after dendritic cell vaccination. Here immunoSEQ multiplex PCR was the method, and the copy in TCRdb shows in-frame clones only, minus some. Of 30,000 to 40,000 clones detected, around four fifths appear once; the ten largest clones hold approximately 8.4%. The sequencing used blood, collected before dendritic cell vaccination. Receptors originate from a human donor with glioblastoma. The CDR3 runs from the conserved cysteine through the conserved F or W. D genes are given only for firm matches. Clone size is stated in some rows and not others, as once, few, many or a class when expanded.

v_gene,j_gene,abundance,d_gene,CDR3nt,CDR3aa
TRBV6-1,TRBJ2-7,-,-,TGTGCCAGCAGTGAGGACGCCCCAGGGTTGCAGTACTTC,CASSEDAPGLQYF
TRBV18,TRBJ1-5,once,-,TGTGCCAGCTCACCACTGGGAGGGAGCAATCAGCCCCAGCATTTT,CASSPLGGSNQPQHF
TRBV5-6,TRBJ2-1,-,TRBD2,TGTGCCAGCAGCAAGACTAGCGGGGGTTCCTACAATGAGCAGTTCTTC,CASSKTSGGSYNEQFF
TRBV9,TRBJ1-1,-,-,TGTGCCAGCAGCAGCGGACCGGTGAACACTGAAGCTTTCTTT,CASSSGPVNTEAFF
TRBV13,TRBJ2-7,-,-,TGTGCCAGCAGTCTAAGACGGGTCCGCTACGAGCAGTACTTC,CASSLRRVRYEQYF
TRBV30,TRBJ1-5,-,-,TGTGCCTGGAGTGAAGCTAGCAATCAGCCCCAGCATTTT,CAWSEASNQPQHF
TRBV5-6,TRBJ2-7,-,-,TGTGCCAGCAGCTTGGGTGGGAGCTCCTACGAGCAGTACTTC,CASSLGGSSYEQYF
TRBV6-5,TRBJ1-5,-,-,TGTGCCAGCAGACGGAGACCTAATAGCAATCAGCCCCAGCATTTT,CASRRRPNSNQPQHF
TRBV27,TRBJ1-1,-,-,TGTGCCAGCAGTCCACAGGGAACAACTGAAGCTTTCTTT,CASSPQGTTEAFF
TRBV6-5,TRBJ2-7,-,TRBD1,TGTGCCAGCAGTTACACGGGACAGTCCTACGAGCAGTACTTC,CASSYTGQSYEQYF
TRBV6-5,TRBJ2-7,few,TRBD1,TGTGCCAGCAGTACGACAGGGACCTCCTACGAGCAGTACTTC,CASSTTGTSYEQYF
TRBV9,TRBJ1-1,-,TRBD1,TGTGCCAGCAGCCCGATAACAGGGGCTGAAGCTTTCTTT,CASSPITGAEAFF
TRBV25-1,TRBJ2-7,-,TRBD2,TGTGCCAGCAGTGAAGCCACTAGCGGGGGCCCTACCTACGAGCAGTACTTC,CASSEATSGGPTYEQYF
TRBV7-3,TRBJ2-1,-,-,TGTGCCAGCAGCTTAACGGCCGGGACTCCCCTCTACAATGAGCAGTTCTTC,CASSLTAGTPLYNEQFF
TRBV2,TRBJ1-5,-,-,TGTGCCAGCCACCGGGACAATAGCAATCAGCCCCAGCATTTT,CASHRDNSNQPQHF
TRBV7-2,TRBJ2-3,once,TRBD2,TGTGCCAGCACGGGGGTCAAGCGGGGCAGCACAGATACGCAGTATTTT,CASTGVKRGSTDTQYF
TRBV25-1,TRBJ2-1,-,TRBD1,TGTGCCAGCAGTAACTTTCGGGGGACAGGGGGTTCGGGGGAGCAGTTCTTC,CASSNFRGTGGSGEQFF
TRBV11-3,TRBJ2-1,-,-,TGTGCCAGCAGCTTAGACGGGGGTGCCTACAATGAGCAGTTCTTC,CASSLDGGAYNEQFF
TRBV19,TRBJ2-2,-,TRBD1,TGTGCCAGTCGGGACAGGGCGCCTTTGAACACCGGGGAGCTGTTTTTT,CASRDRAPLNTGELFF
TRBV7-2,TRBJ2-7,once,TRBD2,TGTGCCAGCAGCATAATAGCGGGGGTGAACTACGAGCAGTACTTC,CASSIIAGVNYEQYF
TRBV4-1,TRBJ2-7,-,-,TGCGCCAGCAGCTCTTTGGGTGGGCTAGCGAATACCTACGAGCAGTACTTC,CASSSLGGLANTYEQYF
TRBV4-1,TRBJ1-2,-,-,TGCGCCAGCAGCCAAGTTACAGGGTATGGCTACACCTTC,CASSQVTGYGYTF
TRBV4-3,TRBJ2-5,-,TRBD2,TGCGCCAGCAGCCAATACGCGAGCGGGGAGCTCCAAGAGACCCAGTACTTC,CASSQYASGELQETQYF
TRBV10-3,TRBJ1-2,-,-,TGTGCCATCAGTGAGTCCCCGGTCAACTATGGCTACACCTTC,CAISESPVNYGYTF
TRBV5-1,TRBJ2-7,-,TRBD1,TGCGCCAGCAGCTTGTTAGCCGACAGGGGGGTCTACGAGCAGTACTTC,CASSLLADRGVYEQYF
TRBV25-1,TRBJ2-2,few,-,TGTGCCAGCAGTGATCTGTCGAGAACGCCGAACACCGGGGAGCTGTTTTTT,CASSDLSRTPNTGELFF
TRBV6-1,TRBJ2-2,-,-,TGTGCCAGCAGTGCCCGCCAATTGCGTGGGAACACCGGGGAGCTGTTTTTT,CASSARQLRGNTGELFF
TRBV30,TRBJ2-1,-,TRBD2,TGTGCCTGGAGTTCCCTTAGCGGGGGGATGTACAATGAGCAGTTCTTC,CAWSSLSGGMYNEQFF
TRBV9,TRBJ2-2,-,-,TGTGCCAGCAGCGTAGGCGGGTTGGGAGAGAAGCTGTTTTTT,CASSVGGLGEKLFF
TRBV19,TRBJ1-5,-,TRBD1,TGTGCCAGTGCGACAGGGTTTGATAATTTCGGTCAGCCCCAGCATTTT,CASATGFDNFGQPQHF
TRBV7-9,TRBJ2-5,-,TRBD2,TGTGCCAGCAGCCGGACTAGCGGGGGGATGGAGACCCAGTACTTC,CASSRTSGGMETQYF
TRBV7-2,TRBJ2-7,-,-,TGTGCCAGCAGCCCCTTCGGTAGATACGAGCAGTACTTC,CASSPFGRYEQYF
TRBV4-2,TRBJ2-3,-,-,TGTGCCAGCAGCCAAAACCCAACTAGCACAGATACGCAGTATTTT,CASSQNPTSTDTQYF
TRBV4-3,TRBJ1-2,-,-,TGCGCCAGCAGCCAAGATAGCGGGCAGGGTTATGGCTACACCTTC,CASSQDSGQGYGYTF
TRBV5-6,TRBJ2-1,-,TRBD2,TGTGCCAGCAGCTTGGAAGGGACTAGGGGATGGTCAGCTGAGCAGTTCTTC,CASSLEGTRGWSAEQFF
TRBV7-9,TRBJ1-2,-,-,TGTGCCAGCAGCTCAGGGATAATGGTCTATGGCTACACCTTC,CASSSGIMVYGYTF
TRBV6-6,TRBJ1-2,-,TRBD1,TGTGCCAGCAGTTCAGGACAGGGCCTTGGCTACACCTTC,CASSSGQGLGYTF
TRBV5-6,TRBJ1-1,-,TRBD1,TGTGCCAGCAGATTGTTACAGGGGGCAGGCACTGAAGCTTTCTTT,CASRLLQGAGTEAFF
TRBV2,TRBJ2-3,-,TRBD2,TGTGCCAGCATAGAAACGGGGGGTGTATTCGCAGATACGCAGTATTTT,CASIETGGVFADTQYF
TRBV4-1,TRBJ2-1,-,-,TGCGCCAGCAGCCAAAAGTTGGTCACAGGGAGCTTCTACAATGAGCAGTTCTTC,CASSQKLVTGSFYNEQFF
TRBV5-4,TRBJ2-2,-,-,TGTGCCAGCAGCGATTACAGGGTTTGGGGCACCGGGGAGCTGTTTTTT,CASSDYRVWGTGELFF
TRBV7-9,TRBJ2-1,-,-,TGTGCCAGCAGCTTAGACAGGAACCCCTACAATGAGCAGTTCTTC,CASSLDRNPYNEQFF
TRBV6-5,TRBJ1-6,-,-,TGTGCCAGCAGTTACTCGGGCGGGGTTCATTCCCCCCTCCACTTT,CASSYSGGVHSPLHF
TRBV5-6,TRBJ1-6,-,TRBD1,TGTGCCAGCACCCTAGACAGGGCCGAATCACCCCTCCACTTT,CASTLDRAESPLHF
TRBV13,TRBJ2-7,-,TRBD2,TGTGCCAGCAGCCTGATAGCGGGAGGGACCTACGAGCAGTACTTC,CASSLIAGGTYEQYF
TRBV7-2,TRBJ2-7,-,-,TGTGCCAGCAGCTTTGAGGACAGACCTCCTTACGAGCAGTACTTC,CASSFEDRPPYEQYF
TRBV7-6,TRBJ2-7,-,-,TGTGCCAGCAGCTCCCCTACCTACGAGCAGTACTTC,CASSSPTYEQYF
TRBV5-4,TRBJ2-4,-,TRBD1,TGTGCCAGCAGCTTGCGACAGGGGCAAGCCAAAAACATTCAGTACTTC,CASSLRQGQAKNIQYF
TRBV4-1,TRBJ1-4,few,-,TGCGCCAGCAGCCAAGAAGGTCGACTTTATGAAAAACTGTTTTTT,CASSQEGRLYEKLFF
TRBV7-7,TRBJ2-7,-,-,TGTGCTAGCAGCCTGTCCCCCGCCAGCGAGCAGTACTTC,CASSLSPASEQYF
TRBV29-1,TRBJ2-1,few,TRBD2,TGCAGCGTTGCTCACTTAGCGGGGGGGTTATACAATGAGCAGTTCTTC,CSVAHLAGGLYNEQFF
TRBV29-1,TRBJ2-1,-,-,TGCAGCGTTGAGGGGGCTATGGAGCAGTTCTTC,CSVEGAMEQFF
TRBV4-1,TRBJ1-6,-,-,TGCGCCAGCAGCTCGCAGGGCTCCTATAATTCACCCCTCCACTTT,CASSSQGSYNSPLHF